This T cell receptor (beta chain) was recovered during a study of blood T cell repertoires in COVID-19. Study-level background: From the United States, Italy and Spain came samples of acute and convalescent COVID-19. The analysed material was cDNA or gDNA that came from T cells, B-cell-depleted T cells, or PBMCs.

Authors' analysis steps: Estimates of nucleated cell counts were drawn from the amplification of reference gene primers. Clones were read by immunoSEQ multiplex PCR, and TCRdb kept only the in-frame ones, dropping some. That table furnishes V, J and clone size, whereas the DNA furnished D and trimming. The sample gives roughly 200,000 clones, approximately 85% of which show up once; around 4.9% is in the top ten. V was clipped by 1 base and J by 2 bases; unmatched bases: 2. Per the germline V gene, CDR1 is LNHDA and CDR2 is SQIVND (reference sequence). The CDR3 is 15 residues long. What was sequenced was peripheral blood. The TCR originated in a woman of 80 years or more with acute or convalescent COVID-19. J is TRBJ2-1 and V is TRBV19, with 7 bases identical to TRBD2. The CDR3 region has the DNA TGTGCCAGTAGTATAGCTGGGGGGGCCTACAATGAGCAGTTCTTC. Its translation: CASSIAGGAYNEQFF.